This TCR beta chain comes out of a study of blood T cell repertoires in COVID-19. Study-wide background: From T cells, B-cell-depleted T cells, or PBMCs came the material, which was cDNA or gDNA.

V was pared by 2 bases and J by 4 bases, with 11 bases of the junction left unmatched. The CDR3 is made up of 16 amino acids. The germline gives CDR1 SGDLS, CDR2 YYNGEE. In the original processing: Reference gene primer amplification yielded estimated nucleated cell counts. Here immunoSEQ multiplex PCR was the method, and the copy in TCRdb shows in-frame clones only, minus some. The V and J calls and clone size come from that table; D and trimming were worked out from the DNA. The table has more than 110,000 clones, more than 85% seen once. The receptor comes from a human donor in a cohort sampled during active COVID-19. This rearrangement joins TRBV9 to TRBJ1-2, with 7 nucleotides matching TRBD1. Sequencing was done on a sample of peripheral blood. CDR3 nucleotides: TGTGCCAGCAGCGTGGGTGATCCGACAGGGAGCTATGGCTACACCTTC. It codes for CASSVGDPTGSYGYTF.